Listed here is a single TCR beta chain. Participant reports of clinical history set cohort assignment. Repertoires were generated with immunoSEQ multiplex PCR, while TCRdb's copy carries only in-frame clones and drops some. The sample records roughly 430,000 clones, 88% being singletons. The V and J ends lost 5 bases and 5 bases, in that order; junction bases with no gene match: 6. This CDR3 has 15 residues. The germline V gene encodes CDR1 LNHNV and CDR2 YYDKDF (reference sequence). These data are taken from a study of blood T cell repertoires in COVID-19. Study-wide background: Sites across the United States, Italy and Spain contributed samples from acute and convalescent COVID-19. Sample material is recorded as cDNA or gDNA derived from T cells, B-cell-depleted T cells, or PBMCs.

Sequenced sample: PBMCs or T cells enriched from blood (not recorded which). The receptor comes from a woman in her thirties or forties with acute COVID-19. The V and J genes are TRBV15 and TRBJ1-5; 10 nucleotides match TRBD1. CDR3 DNA sequence: TGTGCCACCAGCGACCGGGACAGGGGTTATCAGCCCCAGCATTTT. This encodes CATSDRDRGYQPQHF. The whole variable domain, remainder taken from reference TRBV15 and TRBJ1-5, is DAMVIQNPRYQVTQFGKPVTLSCSQTLNHNVMYWYQQKSSQAPKLLFHYYDKDFNNEADTPDNFQSRRPNTSFCFLDIRSPGLGDTAMYLCATSDRDRGYQPQHFGDGTRLSIL.